Reported below is one T cell receptor beta chain. Its specificity is unknown. Germline V gene sequence: CDR1 GTSNPN, CDR2 SVGIG (reference sequence). The CDR3 has 14 residues. The data were taken from a study of cytomegalovirus exposure and HLA in healthy donors. The overall study: There were roughly 120 million unique TCR beta sequences, drawn from about 179 million T cells, in an earlier analysis.

Study results and limitations: Follow-up analysis seemed to connect common viral pathogens with several of the most significant clusters identified. The authors later found HLA-associated TCR beta chains more clonally expanded than equally common others.

In the PCR, 60 Vbeta and 13 Jbeta primers were used. Sequencing was performed with immunoSEQ multiplex PCR; in TCRdb, only in-frame clones are kept and a portion is missing. The sample carries about 140,000 clones, about 85% recorded once. The clonotype comes from a female donor in good health and CMV-seronegative. The rearrangement joins TRBV30 to TRBJ2-5; 7 bases map to TRBD2. The J call may be wrong; the DNA end is better matched by TRBJ2-7. Sequenced material: PBMCs. CDR3 amino acids: CAWRRAGRADEQYF. The CDR3 DNA reads as TGTGCCTGGAGACGTGCAGGGAGGGCTGACGAGCAGTACTTC.